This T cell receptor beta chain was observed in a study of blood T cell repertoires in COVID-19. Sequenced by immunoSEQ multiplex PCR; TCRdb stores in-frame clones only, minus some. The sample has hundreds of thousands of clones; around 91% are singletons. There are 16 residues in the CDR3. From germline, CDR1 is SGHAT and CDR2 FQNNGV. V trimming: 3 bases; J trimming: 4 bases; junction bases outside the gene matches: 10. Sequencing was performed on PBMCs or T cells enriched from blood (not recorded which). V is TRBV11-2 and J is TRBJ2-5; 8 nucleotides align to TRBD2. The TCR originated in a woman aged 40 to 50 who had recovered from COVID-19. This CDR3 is CASSFTVPAGGETQYF. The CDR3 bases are TGTGCCAGCAGCTTCACCGTTCCGGCGGGAGGAGAGACCCAGTACTTC. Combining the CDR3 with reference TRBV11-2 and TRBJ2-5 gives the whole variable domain EAGVAQSPRYKIIEKRQSVAFWCNPISGHATLYWYQQILGQGPKLLIQFQNNGVVDDSQLPKDRFSAERLKGVDSTLKIQPAKLEDSAVYLCASSFTVPAGGETQYFGPGTRLLVL.